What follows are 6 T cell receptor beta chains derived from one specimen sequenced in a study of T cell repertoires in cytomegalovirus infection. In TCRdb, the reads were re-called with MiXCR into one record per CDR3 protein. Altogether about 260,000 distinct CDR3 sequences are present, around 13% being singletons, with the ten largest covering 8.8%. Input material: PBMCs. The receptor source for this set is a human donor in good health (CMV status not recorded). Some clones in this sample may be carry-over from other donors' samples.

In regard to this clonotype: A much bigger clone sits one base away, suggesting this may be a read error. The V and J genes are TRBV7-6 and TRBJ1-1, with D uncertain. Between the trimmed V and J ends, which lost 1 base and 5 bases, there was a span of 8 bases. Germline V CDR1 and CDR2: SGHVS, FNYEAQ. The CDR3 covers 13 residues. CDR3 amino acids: CASSLVEWTEAFF. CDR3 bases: TGTGCCAGCAGCTTAGTGGAATGGACTGAAGCTTTCTTT.

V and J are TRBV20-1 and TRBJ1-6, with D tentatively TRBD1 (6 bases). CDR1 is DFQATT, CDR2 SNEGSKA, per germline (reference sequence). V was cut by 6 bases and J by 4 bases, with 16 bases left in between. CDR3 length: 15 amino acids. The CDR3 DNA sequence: TGCAGTGCCACGACAGGTTCCCTATATAATTCACCCCTCCACTTT. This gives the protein CSATTGSLYNSPLHF.

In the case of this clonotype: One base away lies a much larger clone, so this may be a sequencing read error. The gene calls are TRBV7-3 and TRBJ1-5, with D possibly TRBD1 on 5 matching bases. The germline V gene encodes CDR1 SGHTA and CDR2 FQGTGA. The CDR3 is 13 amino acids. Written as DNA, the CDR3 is TGTGCCTGCAGCTCATCCCCAGGGCGGCCCCAGCATTTT. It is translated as CACSSSPGRPQHF. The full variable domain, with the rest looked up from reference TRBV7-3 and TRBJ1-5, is GAGVSQTPSNKVTEKGKYVELRCDPISGHTALYWYRQSLGQGPEFLIYFQGTGAADDSGLPNDRFFAVRPEGSVSTLKIQRTERGDSAVYLCACSSSPGRPQHFGDGTRLSIL.

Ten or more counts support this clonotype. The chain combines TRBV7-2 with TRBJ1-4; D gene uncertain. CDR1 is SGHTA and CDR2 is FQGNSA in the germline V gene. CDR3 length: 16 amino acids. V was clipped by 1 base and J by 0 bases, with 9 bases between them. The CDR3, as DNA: TGTGCCAGCAGCTTAGGGAGGGATACAACTAATGAAAAACTGTTTTTT. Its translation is CASSLGRDTTNEKLFF. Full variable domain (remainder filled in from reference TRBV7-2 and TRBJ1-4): GAGVSQSPSNKVTEKGKDVELRCDPISGHTALYWYRQSLGQGLEFLIYFQGNSAPDKSGLPSDRFSAERTGGSVSTLTIQRTQQEDSAVYLCASSLGRDTTNEKLFFGSGTQLSVL.

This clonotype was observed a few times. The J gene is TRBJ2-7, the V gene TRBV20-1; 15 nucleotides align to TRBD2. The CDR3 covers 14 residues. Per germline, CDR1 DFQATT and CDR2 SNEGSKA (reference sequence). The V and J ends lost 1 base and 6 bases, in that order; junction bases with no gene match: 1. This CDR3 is CSARGGLAGGEQYF. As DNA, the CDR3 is TGCAGTGCTAGAGGGGGACTAGCGGGAGGCGAGCAGTACTTC.

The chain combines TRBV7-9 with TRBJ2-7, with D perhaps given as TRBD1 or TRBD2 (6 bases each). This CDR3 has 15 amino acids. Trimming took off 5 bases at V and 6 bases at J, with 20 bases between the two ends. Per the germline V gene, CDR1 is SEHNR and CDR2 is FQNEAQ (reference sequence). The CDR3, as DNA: TGTGCCAGCAGCCCCTGGGGGGCCCGCCGTCTCGAGCAGTACTTC. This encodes CASSPWGARRLEQYF.